This T cell receptor (beta chain) comes out of a study of blood T cell repertoires in COVID-19. Germline V lookup: CDR1 SGHRS, CDR2 YFSETQ. There are 15 residues in the CDR3. Trimming removed 1 base at V and 6 bases at J, with 13 bases between. Assay: immunoSEQ multiplex PCR; the TCRdb copy retains only in-frame clones and omits some. The data contain some 220,000 clones, approximately 90% of them singletons. Material: PBMCs or T cells enriched from blood (not recorded which). The receptor was derived from a woman aged 40 to 49 with acute COVID-19. The chain uses TRBV5-1 and TRBJ2-2; the D gene is possibly TRBD1 (6 bases). The CDR3 spells CASSLRDGGSGELFF. In nucleotides, the CDR3 is TGCGCCAGCAGCTTGAGGGATGGGGGCTCCGGGGAGCTGTTTTTT.